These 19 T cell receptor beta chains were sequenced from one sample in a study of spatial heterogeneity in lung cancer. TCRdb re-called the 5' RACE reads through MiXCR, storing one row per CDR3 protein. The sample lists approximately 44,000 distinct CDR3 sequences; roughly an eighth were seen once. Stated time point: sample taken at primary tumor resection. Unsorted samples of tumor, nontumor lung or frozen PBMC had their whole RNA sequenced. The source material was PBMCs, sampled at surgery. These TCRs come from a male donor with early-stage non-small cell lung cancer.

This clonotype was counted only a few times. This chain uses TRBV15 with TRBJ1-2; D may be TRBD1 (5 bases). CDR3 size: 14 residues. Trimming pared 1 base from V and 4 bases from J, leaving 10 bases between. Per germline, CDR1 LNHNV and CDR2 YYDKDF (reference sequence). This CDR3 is CATSRGGDGYGYTF. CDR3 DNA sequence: TGTGCCACCAGCAGAGGGGGCGACGGCTATGGCTACACCTTC.

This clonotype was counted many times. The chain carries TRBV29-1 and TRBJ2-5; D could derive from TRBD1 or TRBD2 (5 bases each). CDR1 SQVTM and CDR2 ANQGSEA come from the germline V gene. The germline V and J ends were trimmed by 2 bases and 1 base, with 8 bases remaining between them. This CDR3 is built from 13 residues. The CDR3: CSVERDLQETQYF. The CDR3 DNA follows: TGCAGCGTTGAAAGGGACCTCCAAGAGACCCAGTACTTC.

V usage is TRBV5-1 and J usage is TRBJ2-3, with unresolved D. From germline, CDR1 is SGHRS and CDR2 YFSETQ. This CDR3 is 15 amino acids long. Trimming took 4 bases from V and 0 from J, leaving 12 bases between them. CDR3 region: CASSPLSLSTDTQYF. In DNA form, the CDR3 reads TGCGCCAGCAGCCCCCTTTCCCTTAGCACAGATACGCAGTATTTT.

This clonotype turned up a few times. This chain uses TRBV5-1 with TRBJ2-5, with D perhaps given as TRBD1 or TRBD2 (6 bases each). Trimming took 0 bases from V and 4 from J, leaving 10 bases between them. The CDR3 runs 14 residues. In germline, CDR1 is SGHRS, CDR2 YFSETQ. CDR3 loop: CASSLVGGVETQYF. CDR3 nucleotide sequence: TGCGCCAGCAGCTTGGTGGGGGGCGTAGAGACCCAGTACTTC.

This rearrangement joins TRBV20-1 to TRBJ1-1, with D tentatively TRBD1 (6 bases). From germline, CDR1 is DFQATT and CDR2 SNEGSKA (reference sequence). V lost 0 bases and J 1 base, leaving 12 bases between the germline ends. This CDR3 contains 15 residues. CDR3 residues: CSAREGGTPNTEAFF. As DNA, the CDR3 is TGCAGTGCTAGAGAGGGCGGGACACCGAACACTGAAGCTTTCTTT.

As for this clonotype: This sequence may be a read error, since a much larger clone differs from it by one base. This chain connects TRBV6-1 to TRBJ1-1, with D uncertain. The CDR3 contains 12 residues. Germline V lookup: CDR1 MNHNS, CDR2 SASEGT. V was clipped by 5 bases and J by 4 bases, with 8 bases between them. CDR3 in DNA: TGTGCCAGCAGTTGGGGAACCACTGAAGCTTTCTTT. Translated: CASSWGTTEAFF.

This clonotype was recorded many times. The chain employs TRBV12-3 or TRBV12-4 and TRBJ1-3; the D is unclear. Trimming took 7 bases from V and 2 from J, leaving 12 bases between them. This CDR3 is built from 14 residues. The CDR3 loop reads CASNSPGAGNTIYF. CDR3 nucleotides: TGTGCCAGCAATTCCCCCGGGGCTGGAAACACCATATATTTT.

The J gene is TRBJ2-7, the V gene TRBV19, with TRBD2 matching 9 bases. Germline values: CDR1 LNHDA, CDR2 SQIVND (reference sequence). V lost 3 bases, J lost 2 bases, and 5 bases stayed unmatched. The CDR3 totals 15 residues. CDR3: CASSIVAGEAYEQYF. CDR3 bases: TGTGCCAGTAGTATCGTAGCGGGGGAAGCCTACGAGCAGTACTTC.

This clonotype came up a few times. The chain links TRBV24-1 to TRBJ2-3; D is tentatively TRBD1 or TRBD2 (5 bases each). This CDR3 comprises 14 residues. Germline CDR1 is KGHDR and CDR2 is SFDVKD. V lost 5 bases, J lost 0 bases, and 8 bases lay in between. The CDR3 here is CATSGGLSTDTQYF. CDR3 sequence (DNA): TGTGCCACCAGTGGGGGGTTAAGCACAGATACGCAGTATTTT.

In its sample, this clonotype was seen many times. CDR3 protein: CASSEAVGYNEQFF. CDR3 DNA sequence: TGTGCCAGCAGTGAAGCAGTCGGATACAATGAGCAGTTCTTC. V usage is TRBV2 and J usage is TRBJ2-1; D remains unclear. Deletions cut 0 bases from V and 4 bases from J, with 7 bases between. Germline V gives CDR1 SNHLY, CDR2 FYNNEI. This CDR3 is 14 amino acids long.

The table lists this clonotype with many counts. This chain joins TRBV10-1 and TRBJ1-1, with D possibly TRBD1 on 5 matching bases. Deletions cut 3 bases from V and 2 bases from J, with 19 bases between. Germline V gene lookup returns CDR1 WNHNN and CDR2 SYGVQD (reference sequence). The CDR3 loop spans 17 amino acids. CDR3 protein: CASSDYPPGTANTEAFF. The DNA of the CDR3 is TGCGCCAGCAGTGATTATCCCCCCGGGACGGCAAACACTGAAGCTTTCTTT.

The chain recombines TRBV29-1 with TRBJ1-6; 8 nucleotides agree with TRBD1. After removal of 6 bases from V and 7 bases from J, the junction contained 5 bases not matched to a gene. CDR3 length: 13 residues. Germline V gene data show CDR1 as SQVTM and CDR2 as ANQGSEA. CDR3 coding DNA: TGCAGCGTCCGGACAGGGAGGAATTCACCCCTCCACTTT. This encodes CSVRTGRNSPLHF.

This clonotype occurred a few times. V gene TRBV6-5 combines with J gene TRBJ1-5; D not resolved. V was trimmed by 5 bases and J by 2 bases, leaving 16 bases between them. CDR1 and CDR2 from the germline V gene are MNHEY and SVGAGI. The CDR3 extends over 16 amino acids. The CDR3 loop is CASSRAYSNGNQPQHF. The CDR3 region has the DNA TGTGCCAGCAGTAGGGCCTACAGCAACGGCAATCAGCCCCAGCATTTT.

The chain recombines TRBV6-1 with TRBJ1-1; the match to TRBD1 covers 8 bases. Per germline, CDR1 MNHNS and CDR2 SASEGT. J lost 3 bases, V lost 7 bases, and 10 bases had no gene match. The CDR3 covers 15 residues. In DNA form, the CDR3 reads TGTGCCAGCATACTGACAGGGGCCCAGCACACTGAAGCTTTCTTT. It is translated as CASILTGAQHTEAFF.

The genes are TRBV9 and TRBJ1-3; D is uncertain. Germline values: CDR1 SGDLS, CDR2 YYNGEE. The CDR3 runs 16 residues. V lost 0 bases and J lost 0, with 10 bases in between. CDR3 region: CASSVGSVASGNTIYF. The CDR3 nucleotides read TGTGCCAGCAGCGTAGGATCGGTGGCCTCTGGAAACACCATATATTTT.

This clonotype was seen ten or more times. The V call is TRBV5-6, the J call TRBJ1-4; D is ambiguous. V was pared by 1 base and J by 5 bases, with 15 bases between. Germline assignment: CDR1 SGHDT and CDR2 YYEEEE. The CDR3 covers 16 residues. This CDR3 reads CASSLLAARTNEKLFF. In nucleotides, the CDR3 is TGTGCCAGCAGCTTGCTTGCTGCCAGGACGAATGAAAAACTGTTTTTT.

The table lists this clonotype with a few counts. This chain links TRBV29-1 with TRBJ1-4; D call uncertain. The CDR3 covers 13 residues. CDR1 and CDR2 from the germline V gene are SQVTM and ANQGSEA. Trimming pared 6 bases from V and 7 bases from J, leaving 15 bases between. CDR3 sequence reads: CSVTLSLGEKLFF. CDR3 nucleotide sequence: TGCAGCGTGACCCTTTCTTTGGGTGAAAAACTGTTTTTT.

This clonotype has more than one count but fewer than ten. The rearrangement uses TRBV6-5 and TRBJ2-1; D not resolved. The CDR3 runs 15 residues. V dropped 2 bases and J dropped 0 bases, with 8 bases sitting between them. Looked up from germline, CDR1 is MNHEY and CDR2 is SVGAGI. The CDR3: CASSYQSSSYNEQFF. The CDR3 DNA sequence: TGTGCCAGCAGTTACCAATCTAGCTCCTACAATGAGCAGTTCTTC.

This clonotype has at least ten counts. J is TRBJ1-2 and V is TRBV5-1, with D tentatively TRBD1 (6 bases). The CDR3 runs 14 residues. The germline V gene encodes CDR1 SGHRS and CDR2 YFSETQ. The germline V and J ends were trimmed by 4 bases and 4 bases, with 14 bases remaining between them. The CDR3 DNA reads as TGCGCCAGCAGCACCCAGGACAGTTCCTATGGCTACACCTTC. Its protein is CASSTQDSSYGYTF.